A single sample is the source of the 21 T cell receptor beta chains below, sequenced in a study of Ad26.COV2.S vaccination and SARS-CoV-2 variants. The protocol was immunoSEQ multiplex PCR, while the TCRdb copy is restricted to in-frame clones and leaves out a portion. This sample has under 150,000 clones, with 80% to 90% found just once. The sample was peripheral blood, taken after recovery from COVID-19. All receptors derive from a human donor who had recovered from COVID-19.

The chain couples TRBV28 to TRBJ1-4; D not certain. V lost 2 bases, J lost 4 bases, and 8 bases lay in between. The germline V gene encodes CDR1 MDHEN and CDR2 SYDVKM. The CDR3 loop spans 14 amino acids. Written as DNA, the CDR3 is TGTGCCAGCAGTTTAGTTGGGGATAATGAAAAACTGTTTTTT. Encoded protein: CASSLVGDNEKLFF.

V usage is TRBV30 and J usage is TRBJ2-2; D gene ambiguous. The CDR3 sequence is 13 residues long. V lost 3 bases to trimming and J lost 1 base, with 6 bases between them. Germline V gene lookup returns CDR1 GTSNPN and CDR2 SVGIG (reference sequence). The CDR3 DNA sequence: TGTGCCTGGAGGGCAAGGAACACCGGGGAGCTGTTTTTT. Protein: CAWRARNTGELFF.

The CDR3 region is CASSSPGQKKPQHF. The CDR3 nucleotides are TGTGCCAGCAGCTCCCCGGGACAGAAGAAGCCCCAGCATTTT. The chain employs TRBV11-2 and TRBJ1-5, with TRBD1 identical over 7 bases. The CDR3 contains 14 residues. The germline V gene encodes CDR1 SGHAT and CDR2 FQNNGV. V lost 4 bases, J lost 8 bases, and 8 bases stayed unmatched.

This clone has just a few counts. This chain uses TRBV2 with TRBJ1-5; perhaps TRBD1 as D (6 bases). V was pared by 5 bases and J by 0 bases, with 11 bases between. The length of the CDR3 is 15 residues. CDR1 SNHLY and CDR2 FYNNEI come from the germline V gene. The CDR3 here is CASSPTDSSNQPQHF. In DNA form, the CDR3 reads TGTGCCAGCAGTCCTACGGACAGTAGCAATCAGCCCCAGCATTTT.

V usage is TRBV18 and J usage is TRBJ1-6; no clear D gene. Germline values: CDR1 KGHSH, CDR2 LQKENI. Trimming took off 3 bases at V and 7 bases at J, with 4 bases between the two ends. The CDR3 is 12 residues long. This chain's CDR3 is CASSPNNSPLHF. The CDR3 nucleotides read TGTGCCAGCTCACCGAACAATTCACCCCTCCACTTT.

This sequence joins TRBV14 and TRBJ1-2; no clear D. CDR1 is SGHDN and CDR2 is FVKESK in the germline V gene. CDR3 length equals 13 residues. The V and J ends lost 0 bases and 1 base respectively, with 3 bases between them. In DNA form, the CDR3 reads TGTGCCAGCAGCCAAGAGAGTAACTATGGCTACACCTTC. Encoded protein: CASSQESNYGYTF.

A few counts support this clone. The chain recombines TRBV24-1 with TRBJ2-2; D remains unclear. The germline gives CDR1 KGHDR, CDR2 SFDVKD. V lost 3 bases and J 7 bases, leaving 14 bases between the germline ends. CDR3 size: 15 residues. In DNA, the CDR3 is TGTGCCACCAGTGATAATGGCCCACGAGACGGGGAGCTGTTTTTT. Its translation is CATSDNGPRDGELFF.

V is TRBV7-2 and J is TRBJ1-2; D is uncertain. Germline V gives CDR1 SGHTA, CDR2 FQGNSA. Trimming pared 0 bases from V and 4 bases from J, leaving 15 bases between. This CDR3 is 16 amino acids long. The CDR3, as DNA: TGTGCCAGCAGCTTAGCTCCGACTTCCGTACTCTATGGCTACACCTTC. Translated, it gives CASSLAPTSVLYGYTF.

This clone was observed a single time. The rearrangement uses TRBV29-1 and TRBJ1-2; a weak D match, TRBD1 (6 bases). The V and J ends lost 4 bases and 8 bases respectively, with 14 bases between them. The germline V gene encodes CDR1 SQVTM and CDR2 ANQGSEA. The CDR3 totals 12 residues. For the CDR3, the DNA is TGCAGCGTTGCACTGACAGGTGACGGCTACACCTTC. This sequence encodes CSVALTGDGYTF.

This clone has a single count. The CDR3 DNA follows: TGTGCCAGCAGTCTACAGGGAGGGTTACTCAACTATGGCTACACCTTC. As protein: CASSLQGGLLNYGYTF. The chain links TRBV28 to TRBJ1-2, with a weak D call TRBD1 (6 bases). The V end lost 5 bases, the J end lost 2 bases, and 18 bases lay between the germline ends. Germline CDR1 and CDR2: MDHEN and SYDVKM. The CDR3 is 16 amino acids.

This sequence joins TRBV9 and TRBJ1-4; no reliable D call. Looked up from germline, CDR1 is SGDLS and CDR2 is YYNGEE. The ends were cut back, 2 bases at V and 3 bases at J, with 11 bases in the middle. The CDR3 totals 15 residues. The chain's CDR3 is CASSVGEDANEKLFF. CDR3 nucleotide sequence: TGTGCCAGCAGCGTCGGGGAAGATGCTAATGAAAAACTGTTTTTT.

The V gene is TRBV7-8, the J gene TRBJ2-5, with 11 bases fitting TRBD2. The V segment lost 5 bases and the J segment 4 bases; nucleotides outside the gene matches: 9. CDR1 is SGHVS, CDR2 FQNEAQ, per germline. The CDR3 is 16 amino acids. CDR3 loop: CASSPLLAGVTETQYF. As DNA, the CDR3 is TGTGCCAGCAGCCCACTACTAGCGGGGGTCACAGAGACCCAGTACTTC.

This clone was seen a few times. This chain joins TRBV3-1 (or the pseudogene TRBV3-2) and TRBJ1-6; a weak D match, TRBD1 (6 bases). This CDR3 contains 17 residues. V was clipped by 4 bases and J by 9 bases, with 22 bases between them. Germline CDR1 reads LGHDT; CDR2 reads YNNKEL (reference sequence). The CDR3 DNA follows: TGTGCCAGCAGCCCCTTTTCACAGGGCGCCGGGGGTTCACCCCTCCACTTT. Its protein is CASSPFSQGAGGSPLHF.

This clone was seen just once. CDR3 DNA sequence: TGTGCCTGGAGTGGAAATAATTCACCCCTCCACTTT. This sequence encodes CAWSGNNSPLHF. The rearrangement uses TRBV30 and TRBJ1-6; D is undetermined. The CDR3 is 12 amino acids. Germline CDR1 is GTSNPN and CDR2 is SVGIG (reference sequence). The V end lost 1 base, the J end lost 5 bases, and 3 bases lay between the germline ends.

This clone has only a few counts. The genes are TRBV28 and TRBJ1-6, with D tentatively TRBD1 (6 bases). The CDR3 runs 18 residues. CDR1 is MDHEN, CDR2 SYDVKM, per germline. The V gene lost 4 bases and the J gene lost 4 bases, with 20 bases spanning the gap. CDR3 amino acids: CASSWDMVVKRYNSPLHF. The CDR3 region has the DNA TGTGCCAGCAGTTGGGACATGGTCGTAAAAAGATATAATTCACCCCTCCACTTT.

The chain combines TRBV7-2 with TRBJ1-6; 8 positions match TRBD1. This CDR3 spans 16 amino acids. Germline-derived CDR1 and CDR2 are SGHTA and FQGNSA. V lost 2 bases, J lost 9 bases, and 9 bases stayed unmatched. As DNA, the CDR3 is TGTGCCAGCAGCTTATTGTGGCGACAGGGGATTTCACCCCTCCACTTT. Translation: CASSLLWRQGISPLHF.

The V and J genes are TRBV18 and TRBJ1-1, with D unresolved. The CDR3 has 13 amino acids. Trimming left V 3 bases short and J 2 bases short, with 7 bases between. Germline values: CDR1 KGHSH, CDR2 LQKENI. The DNA of the CDR3 is TGTGCCAGCTCACCCTACCGAAACACTGAAGCTTTCTTT. Its protein product is CASSPYRNTEAFF.

The chain couples TRBV3-1 (or the pseudogene TRBV3-2) to TRBJ1-6; tentative D call: TRBD1 (6 bases). CDR3 size: 16 residues. V lost 4 bases and J lost 0, with 10 bases in between. Germline CDR1 and CDR2: LGHDT and YNNKEL (reference sequence). The CDR3 loop reads CASSRRGSSYNSPLHF. As DNA, the CDR3 is TGTGCCAGCAGCCGCAGGGGCAGCTCCTATAATTCACCCCTCCACTTT.

The chain joins TRBV11-2 to TRBJ2-2, with D maybe TRBD2 (5 bases). This CDR3 is 17 amino acids long. CDR1 is SGHAT and CDR2 is FQNNGV in the germline V gene. Trimming pared 5 bases from V and 4 bases from J, leaving 20 bases between. CDR3 protein: CASSPLFGEPSTGELFF. DNA of the CDR3: TGTGCCAGCAGCCCATTGTTCGGGGAACCCTCCACCGGGGAGCTGTTTTTT.

The chain combines TRBV19 with TRBJ1-5; D gene ambiguous. The CDR3 extends over 13 amino acids. Germline V lookup: CDR1 LNHDA, CDR2 SQIVND (reference sequence). Deletions cut 6 bases from V and 7 bases from J, with 13 bases between. In DNA form, the CDR3 reads TGTGCCAGTAGCTTATTCATGGGCCAGCCCCAGCATTTT. Its protein product is CASSLFMGQPQHF. The full variable domain, completed using reference TRBV19 and TRBJ1-5, is DGGITQSPKYLFRKEGQNVTLSCEQNLNHDAMYWYRQDPGQGLRLIYYSQIVNDFQKGDIAEGYSVSREKKESFPLTVTSAQKNPTAFYLCASSLFMGQPQHFGDGTRLSIL.

The chain is built from TRBV5-6 and TRBJ2-7; D perhaps matches TRBD2 (6 bases). CDR3 size: 14 residues. CDR1 and CDR2 (germline): SGHDT, YYEEEE. V was trimmed by 4 bases and J by 6 bases, leaving 17 bases between them. The CDR3 DNA reads TGTGCCAGCAGCGTTGGGGGGACCTCAAGCGAGCAGTACTTC. Protein sequence: CASSVGGTSSEQYF.